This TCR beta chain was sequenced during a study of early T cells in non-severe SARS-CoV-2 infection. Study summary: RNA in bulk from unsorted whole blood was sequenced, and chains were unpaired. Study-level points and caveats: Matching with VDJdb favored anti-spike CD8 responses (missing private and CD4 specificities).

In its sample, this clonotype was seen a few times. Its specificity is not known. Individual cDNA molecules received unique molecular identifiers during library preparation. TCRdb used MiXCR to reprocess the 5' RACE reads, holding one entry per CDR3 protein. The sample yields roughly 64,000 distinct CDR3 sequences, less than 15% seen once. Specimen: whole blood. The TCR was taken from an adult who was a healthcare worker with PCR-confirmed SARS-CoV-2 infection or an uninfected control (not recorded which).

This CDR3 reads CASSSWRGGLYEQYF. The CDR3, as DNA: TGTGCCAGCAGTTCATGGAGGGGGGGACTCTACGAGCAGTACTTC. This chain links TRBV25-1 with TRBJ2-7; maybe TRBD2 (7 bases). The CDR3 sequence is 15 residues long. Germline CDR1 and CDR2: MGHDK and SYGVNS. The V end was cut by 5 bases, the J end by 3 bases, with 17 bases between.